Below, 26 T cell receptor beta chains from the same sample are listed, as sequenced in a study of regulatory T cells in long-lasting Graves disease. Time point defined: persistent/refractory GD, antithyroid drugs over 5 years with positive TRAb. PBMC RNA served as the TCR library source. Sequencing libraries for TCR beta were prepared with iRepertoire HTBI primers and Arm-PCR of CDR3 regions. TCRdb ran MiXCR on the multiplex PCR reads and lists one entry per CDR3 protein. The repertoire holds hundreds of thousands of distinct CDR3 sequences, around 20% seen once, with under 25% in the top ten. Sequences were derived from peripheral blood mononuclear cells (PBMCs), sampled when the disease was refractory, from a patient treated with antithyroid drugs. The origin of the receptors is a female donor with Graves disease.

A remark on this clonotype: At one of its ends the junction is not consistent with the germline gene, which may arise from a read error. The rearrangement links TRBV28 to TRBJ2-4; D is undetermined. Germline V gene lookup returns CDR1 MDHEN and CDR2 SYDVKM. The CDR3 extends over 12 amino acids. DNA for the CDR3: TGTGCCGGCAGTTTAAACCGTCACATTCAGTACTTC. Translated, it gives CAGSLNRHIQYF.

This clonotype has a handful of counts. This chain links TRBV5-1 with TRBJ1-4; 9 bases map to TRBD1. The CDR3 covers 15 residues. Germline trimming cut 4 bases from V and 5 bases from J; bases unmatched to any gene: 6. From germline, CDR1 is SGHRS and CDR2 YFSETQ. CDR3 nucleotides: TGCGCCAGCAGCCAAATGGGGACAGGGAATGAAAAACTGTTTTTT. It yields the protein CASSQMGTGNEKLFF.

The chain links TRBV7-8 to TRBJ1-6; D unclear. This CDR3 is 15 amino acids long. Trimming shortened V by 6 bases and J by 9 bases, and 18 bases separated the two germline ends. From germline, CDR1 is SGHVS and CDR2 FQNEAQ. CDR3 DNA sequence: TGTGCCAGCAGTCACAGCCAGGATGGAGGTTCACCCCTCCACTTT. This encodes CASSHSQDGGSPLHF.

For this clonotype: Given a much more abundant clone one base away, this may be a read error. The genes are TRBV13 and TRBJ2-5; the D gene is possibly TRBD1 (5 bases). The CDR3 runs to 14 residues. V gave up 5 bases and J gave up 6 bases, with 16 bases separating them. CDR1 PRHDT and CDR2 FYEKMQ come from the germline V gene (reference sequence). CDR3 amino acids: CASSPGKSKQTQYF. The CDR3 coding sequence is TGTGCCAGCAGCCCAGGGAAATCGAAGCAGACCCAGTACTTC.

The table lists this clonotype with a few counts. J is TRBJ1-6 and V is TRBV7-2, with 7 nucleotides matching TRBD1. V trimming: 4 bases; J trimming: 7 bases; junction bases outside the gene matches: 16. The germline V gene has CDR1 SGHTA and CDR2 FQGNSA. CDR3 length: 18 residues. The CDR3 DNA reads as TGTGCCAGCAGCTCTGATCCAGGGAGGGGGCCTTGGAATTCACCCCTCCACTTT. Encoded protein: CASSSDPGRGPWNSPLHF.

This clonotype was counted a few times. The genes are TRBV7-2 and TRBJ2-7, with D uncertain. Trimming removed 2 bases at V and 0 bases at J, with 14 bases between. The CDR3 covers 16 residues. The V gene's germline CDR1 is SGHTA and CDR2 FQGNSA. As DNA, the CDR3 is TGTGCCAGCAGCTTACAGAGACACCTGAGCTCCTACGAGCAGTACTTC. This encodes CASSLQRHLSSYEQYF.

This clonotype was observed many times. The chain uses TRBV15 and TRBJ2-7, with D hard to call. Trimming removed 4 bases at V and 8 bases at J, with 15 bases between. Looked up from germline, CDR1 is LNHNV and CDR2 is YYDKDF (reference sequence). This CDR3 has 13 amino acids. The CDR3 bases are TGTGCCACCAGCATTCTTATGCAGGCGCAGCAGTACTTC. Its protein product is CATSILMQAQQYF.

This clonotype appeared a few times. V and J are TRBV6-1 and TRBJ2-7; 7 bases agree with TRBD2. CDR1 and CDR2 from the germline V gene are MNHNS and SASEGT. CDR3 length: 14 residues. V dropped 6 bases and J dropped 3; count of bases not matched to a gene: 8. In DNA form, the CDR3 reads TGTGCCAGCAGCCCGCGGGAGCCCTTCTACGAGCAGTACTTC. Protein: CASSPREPFYEQYF.

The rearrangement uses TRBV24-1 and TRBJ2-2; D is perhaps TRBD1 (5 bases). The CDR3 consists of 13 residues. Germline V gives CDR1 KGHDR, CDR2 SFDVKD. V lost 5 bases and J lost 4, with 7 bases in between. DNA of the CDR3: TGTGCCACCAGTGGTCAGGGCACCGGGGAGCTGTTTTTT. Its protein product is CATSGQGTGELFF.

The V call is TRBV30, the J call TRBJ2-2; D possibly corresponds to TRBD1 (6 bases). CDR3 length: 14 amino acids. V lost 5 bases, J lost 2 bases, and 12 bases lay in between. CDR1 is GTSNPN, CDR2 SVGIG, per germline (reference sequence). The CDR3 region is CAWVDRRNTGELFF. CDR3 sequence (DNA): TGTGCCTGGGTGGACAGAAGAAACACCGGGGAGCTGTTTTTT.

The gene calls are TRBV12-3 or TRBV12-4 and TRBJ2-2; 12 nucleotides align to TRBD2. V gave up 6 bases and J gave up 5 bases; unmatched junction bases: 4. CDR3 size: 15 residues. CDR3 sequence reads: CASRPTSGGTGELFF. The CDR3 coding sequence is TGTGCCAGCAGACCGACTAGCGGGGGAACCGGGGAGCTGTTTTTT.

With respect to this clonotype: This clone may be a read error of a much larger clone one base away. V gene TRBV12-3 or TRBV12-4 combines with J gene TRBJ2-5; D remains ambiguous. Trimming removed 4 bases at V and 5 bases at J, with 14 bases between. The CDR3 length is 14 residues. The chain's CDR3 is CASSWAGPPETQYF. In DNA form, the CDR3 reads TGTGCCAGCAGTTGGGCAGGCCCCCCCGAGACCCAGTACTTC.

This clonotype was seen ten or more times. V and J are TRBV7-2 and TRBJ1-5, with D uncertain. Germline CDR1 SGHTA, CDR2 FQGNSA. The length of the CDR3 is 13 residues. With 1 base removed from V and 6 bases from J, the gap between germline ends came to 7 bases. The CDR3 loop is CASSLEVPQPQHF. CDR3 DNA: TGTGCCAGCAGCTTAGAGGTCCCTCAGCCCCAGCATTTT.

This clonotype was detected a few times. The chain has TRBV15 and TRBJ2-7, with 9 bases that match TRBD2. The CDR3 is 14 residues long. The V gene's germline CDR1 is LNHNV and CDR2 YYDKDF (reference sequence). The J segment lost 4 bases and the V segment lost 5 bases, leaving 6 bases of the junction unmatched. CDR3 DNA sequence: TGTGCCACCAGCGCGGCTAGCGGGATATACGAGCAGTACTTC. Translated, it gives CATSAASGIYEQYF.

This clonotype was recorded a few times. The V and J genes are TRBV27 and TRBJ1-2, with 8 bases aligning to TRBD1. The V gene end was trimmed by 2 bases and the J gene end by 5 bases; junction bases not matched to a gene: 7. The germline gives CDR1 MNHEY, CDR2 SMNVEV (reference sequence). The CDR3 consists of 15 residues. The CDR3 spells CASSLAGTGWYGYTF. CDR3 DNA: TGTGCCAGCAGTTTAGCCGGGACAGGCTGGTATGGCTACACCTTC.

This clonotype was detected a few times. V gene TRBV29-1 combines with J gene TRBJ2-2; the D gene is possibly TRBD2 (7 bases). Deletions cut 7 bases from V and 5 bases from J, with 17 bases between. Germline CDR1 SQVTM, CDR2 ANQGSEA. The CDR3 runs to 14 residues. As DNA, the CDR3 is TGCAGCGCTGGGGGGGCAGGGGTTACCGGGGAGCTGTTTTTT. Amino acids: CSAGGAGVTGELFF.

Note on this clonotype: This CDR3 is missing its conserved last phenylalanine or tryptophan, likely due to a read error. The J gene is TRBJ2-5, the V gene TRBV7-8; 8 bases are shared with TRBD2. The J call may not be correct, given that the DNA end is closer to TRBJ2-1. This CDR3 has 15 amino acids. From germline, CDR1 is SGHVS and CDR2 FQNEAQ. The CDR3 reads CASSPGERGNNEQFS. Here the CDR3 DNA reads TGTGCCAGCAGCCCCGGGGAGCGGGGGAACAATGAGCAGTTCTCC.

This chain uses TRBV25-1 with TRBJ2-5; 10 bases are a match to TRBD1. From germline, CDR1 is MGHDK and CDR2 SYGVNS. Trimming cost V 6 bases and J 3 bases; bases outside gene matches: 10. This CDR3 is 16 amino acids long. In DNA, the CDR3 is TGTGCCAGCAGATCCGAGACCGGGACAGGGGAAGAGACCCAGTACTTC. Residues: CASRSETGTGEETQYF.

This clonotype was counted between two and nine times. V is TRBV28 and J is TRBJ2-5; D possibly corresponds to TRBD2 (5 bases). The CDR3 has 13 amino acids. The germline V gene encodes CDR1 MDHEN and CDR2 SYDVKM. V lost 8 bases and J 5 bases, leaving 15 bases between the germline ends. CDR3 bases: TGTGCCAGCTCAAAGCGGCTACTGGAGACCCAGTACTTC. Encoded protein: CASSKRLLETQYF.

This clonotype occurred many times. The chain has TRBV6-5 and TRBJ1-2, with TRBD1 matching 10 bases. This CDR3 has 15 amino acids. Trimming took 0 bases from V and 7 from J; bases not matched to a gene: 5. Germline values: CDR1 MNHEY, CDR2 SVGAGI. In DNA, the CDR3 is TGTGCCAGCAGTTACTCGGGACAGGGGTTTTTTGGCTACACCTTC. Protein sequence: CASSYSGQGFFGYTF.

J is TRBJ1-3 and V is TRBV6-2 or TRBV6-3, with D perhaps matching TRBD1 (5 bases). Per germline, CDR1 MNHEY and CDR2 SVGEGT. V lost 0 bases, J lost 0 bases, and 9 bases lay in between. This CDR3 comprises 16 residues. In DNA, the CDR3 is TGTGCCAGCAGTTACTCGATCGGGGGCTCTGGAAACACCATATATTTT. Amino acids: CASSYSIGGSGNTIYF.

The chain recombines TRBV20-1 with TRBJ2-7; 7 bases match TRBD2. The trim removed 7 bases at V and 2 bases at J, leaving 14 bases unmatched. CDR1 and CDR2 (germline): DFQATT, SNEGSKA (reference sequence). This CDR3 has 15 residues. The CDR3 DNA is TGCAGTGGCTCGGCTAGCGGACCCGTCCCCTACGAGCAGTACTTC. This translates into CSGSASGPVPYEQYF.

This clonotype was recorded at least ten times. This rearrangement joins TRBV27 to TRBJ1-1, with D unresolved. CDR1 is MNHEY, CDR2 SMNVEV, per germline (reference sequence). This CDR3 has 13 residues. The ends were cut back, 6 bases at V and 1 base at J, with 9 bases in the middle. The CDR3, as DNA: TGTGCCAGCAGGACCCAGAGGAACACTGAAGCTTTCTTT. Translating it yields CASRTQRNTEAFF.

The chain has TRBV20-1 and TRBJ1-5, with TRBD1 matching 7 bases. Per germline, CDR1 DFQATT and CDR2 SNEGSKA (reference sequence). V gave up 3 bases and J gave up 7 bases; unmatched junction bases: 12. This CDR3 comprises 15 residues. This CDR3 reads CSASDRVGVRQPQHF. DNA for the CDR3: TGCAGTGCTAGTGACAGGGTAGGGGTACGACAGCCCCAGCATTTT.

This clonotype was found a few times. The DNA for the CDR3 is TGCGCCAGCAGCCAAGCTAGGACCGTTGGTGGCTACACCTTC. Protein: CASSQARTVGGYTF. The chain links TRBV4-1 to TRBJ1-2; no definite D call. The CDR3 totals 14 residues. CDR1 is MGHRA and CDR2 is YSYEKL in the germline V gene. With 1 base removed from V and 7 bases from J, the gap between germline ends came to 13 bases.

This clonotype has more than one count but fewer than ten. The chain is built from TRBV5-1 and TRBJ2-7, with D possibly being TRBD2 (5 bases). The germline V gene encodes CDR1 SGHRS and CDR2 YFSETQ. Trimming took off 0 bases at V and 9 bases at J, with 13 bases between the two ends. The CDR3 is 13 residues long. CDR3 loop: CASSLDRDGVQYF. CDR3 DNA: TGCGCCAGCAGCTTGGATCGGGATGGAGTGCAGTACTTC.